The 24 T cell receptor beta chains presented below share a single source sample, sequenced in a study of cytomegalovirus exposure and HLA in healthy donors (dated by TCRdb to about 2017). The receptor library was made with the immunoSEQ multiplex PCR assay. The multiplex PCR relied on a mix of 60 forward primers for TCR Vbeta segments and 13 reverse primers for TCR Jbeta segments. TCRdb obtained this table from immuneACCESS and retained in-frame rearrangements with V and J assigned. These tables miss some clones; where compared with another copy, unresolved V genes account for less than half of the shortfall, and the remainder is unexplained. Here the sample has around 180,000 clones; around three quarters occur a single time. The biggest ten clones account for approximately 0.7% of the sample. The source material was PBMCs. The receptor source for this set is a woman between 40 and 50 years old in good health and CMV-seronegative.

The chain recombines TRBV7-2 with TRBJ2-3, with D possibly being TRBD2 (6 bases). CDR1 is SGHTA and CDR2 is FQGNSA in the germline V gene. The CDR3 runs 13 residues. V dropped 5 bases and J dropped 4 bases, with 10 bases sitting between them. CDR3 region: CASSRRRADTQYF. CDR3 bases: TGTGCCAGCAGCCGCCGGAGGGCAGATACGCAGTATTTT.

The chain's CDR3 is CASSRTRGYNEQFF. The CDR3 nucleotides read TGTGCCAGCAGCCGGACGAGGGGGTACAATGAGCAGTTCTTC. The V gene is TRBV11-1, the J gene TRBJ2-1; a weak D match, TRBD1 (6 bases). Germline CDR1 is SGHAT and CDR2 is FQDESV (reference sequence). The CDR3 extends over 14 amino acids. V lost 5 bases, J lost 4 bases, and 12 bases lay in between.

The chain combines TRBV9 with TRBJ2-7; 9 positions match TRBD1. Trimming cost V 0 bases and J 6 bases; bases outside gene matches: 4. In germline, CDR1 is SGDLS, CDR2 YYNGEE. The CDR3 runs to 14 residues. CDR3 DNA sequence: TGTGCCAGCAGCGTAGCGACAGGGGGGCGCGAGCAGTACTTC. The encoded protein is CASSVATGGREQYF.

J is TRBJ1-2 and V is TRBV14; 9 bases align to TRBD1. Trimming at V came to 3 bases and at J to 4 bases, leaving 9 bases not matched to a gene. Per germline, CDR1 SGHDN and CDR2 FVKESK. This CDR3 region has 16 residues. CDR3 in amino acids: CASSHQSRDRAYGYTF. The CDR3 DNA sequence: TGTGCCAGCAGCCACCAGTCCCGGGACAGGGCCTATGGCTACACCTTC.

V gene TRBV6-1 combines with J gene TRBJ1-5, with D tentatively TRBD1 (5 bases). Germline lookup yields CDR1 MNHNS and CDR2 SASEGT. The CDR3 spans 16 residues. With 1 base removed from V and 1 base from J, the gap between germline ends came to 11 bases. Here the CDR3 DNA reads TGTGCCAGCAGTGAAGACCAGGGATGGAGCAATCAGCCCCAGCATTTT. It codes for CASSEDQGWSNQPQHF.

The V call is TRBV5-8, the J call TRBJ1-1; D not certain. Trimming pared 1 base from V and 3 bases from J, leaving 7 bases between. CDR3 length: 13 amino acids. CDR1 SGHTS and CDR2 YDEGEE come from the germline V gene. The DNA of the CDR3 is TGTGCCAGCAGCTTGTTGGCCTACACTGAAGCTTTCTTT. As protein: CASSLLAYTEAFF.

This chain joins TRBV19 and TRBJ2-7, with 8 positions matching TRBD1. V lost 3 bases, J lost 6 bases, and 4 bases stayed unmatched. This CDR3 has 13 residues. Germline V lookup: CDR1 LNHDA, CDR2 SQIVND (reference sequence). Here the CDR3 DNA reads TGTGCCAGTAGTATCGCACAGGGGGGCGAGCAGTACTTC. Its protein is CASSIAQGGEQYF.

This clone was seen just once. The chain uses TRBV6-1 and TRBJ2-1, with unresolved D. CDR3 length: 12 amino acids. Germline V lookup: CDR1 MNHNS, CDR2 SASEGT. V was cut by 1 base and J by 9 bases, with 7 bases left in between. CDR3 loop: CASSEVPTEQFF. DNA of the CDR3: TGTGCCAGCAGTGAAGTGCCTACTGAGCAGTTCTTC.

The chain uses TRBV19 and TRBJ2-2; no reliable D call. Trimming left V 11 bases short and J 5 bases short, with 12 bases between. CDR1 and CDR2 (germline): LNHDA, SQIVND (reference sequence). The CDR3 covers 12 residues. This CDR3 is CALRFPTGELFF. Here the CDR3 DNA reads TGTGCCCTGCGGTTCCCAACCGGGGAGCTGTTTTTT.

This chain connects TRBV21-1 to TRBJ1-5. TRBV21-1 is a recognized pseudogene. CDR3 length: 16 residues. The CDR3 loop is CASSRGLEITPQPQHF. Here the CDR3 DNA reads TGTGCCAGCAGCAGAGGATTAGAGATCACACCTCAGCCCCAGCATTTT.

The chain employs TRBV11-1 and TRBJ2-2; 7 bases are a match to TRBD1. CDR1 and CDR2 from the germline V gene are SGHAT and FQDESV (reference sequence). V dropped 5 bases and J dropped 4; count of bases not matched to a gene: 7. CDR3 size: 15 residues. CDR3 sequence (DNA): TGTGCCAGCAGCCCTAGACAGGGAGTCACCGGGGAGCTGTTTTTT. It translates to CASSPRQGVTGELFF.

The V and J genes are TRBV5-1 and TRBJ2-5; 15 nucleotides line up with TRBD2. The germline V gene encodes CDR1 SGHRS and CDR2 YFSETQ. This CDR3 has 16 amino acids. V shed 6 bases and J 1 base; nucleotides not matched to a gene: 4. CDR3 sequence reads: CASTPGLAGGQETQYF. In nucleotides, the CDR3 is TGCGCCAGCACCCCGGGACTAGCGGGAGGCCAAGAGACCCAGTACTTC. The whole variable domain, remainder taken from reference TRBV5-1 and TRBJ2-5, is KAGVTQTPRYLIKTRGQQVTLSCSPISGHRSVSWYQQTPGQGLQFLFEYFSETQRNKGNFPGRFSGRQFSNSRSEMNVSTLELGDSALYLCASTPGLAGGQETQYFGPGTRLLVL.

The J gene is TRBJ2-6, the V gene TRBV18, with D possibly matching TRBD2 (6 bases). Trimming pared 2 bases from V and 2 bases from J, leaving 13 bases between. Germline V lookup: CDR1 KGHSH, CDR2 LQKENI. The CDR3 loop spans 17 amino acids. The CDR3 here is CASSPKELAAGANVLTF. CDR3 DNA: TGTGCCAGCTCACCAAAAGAGTTAGCGGCTGGGGCCAACGTCCTGACTTTC. The variable domain in full, with the rest retrieved from reference TRBV18 and TRBJ2-6, is NAGVMQNPRHLVRRRGQEARLRCSPMKGHSHVYWYRQLPEEGLKFMVYLQKENIIDESGMPKERFSAEFPKEGPSILRIQQVVRGDSAAYFCASSPKELAAGANVLTFGAGSRLTVL.

V and J are TRBV4-2 and TRBJ2-3; 8 bases fit TRBD2. The CDR3 is 15 amino acids. Germline CDR1 and CDR2: LGHNA and YNFKEQ. The V and J ends lost 1 base and 1 base, in that order; junction bases with no gene match: 1. The DNA of the CDR3 is TGTGCCAGCAGCCAAGGAGCGGGAGGCACAGATACGCAGTATTTT. It is translated as CASSQGAGGTDTQYF.

The rearrangement links TRBV6-5 to TRBJ2-5; 7 bases agree with TRBD1. The V gene's germline CDR1 is MNHEY and CDR2 SVGAGI. Germline trimming cut 6 bases from V and 2 bases from J; bases unmatched to any gene: 9. The CDR3 is made up of 15 amino acids. CDR3 sequence (DNA): TGTGCCAGCAGGGCCGTGACAGGGCGGCAAGAGACCCAGTACTTC. Translated, it gives CASRAVTGRQETQYF.

J is TRBJ1-6 and V is TRBV5-1; the D is unclear. V dropped 0 bases and J dropped 7 bases, with 11 bases sitting between them. The CDR3 is 15 residues long. Germline-derived CDR1 and CDR2 are SGHRS and YFSETQ. In DNA, the CDR3 is TGCGCCAGCAGCTTGGGCGGGCAGCGCAATTCACCCCTCCACTTT. It is translated as CASSLGGQRNSPLHF.

The chain combines TRBV16 with TRBJ2-7, with 15 bases that match TRBD2. V trimming: 0 bases; J trimming: 6 bases; junction bases outside the gene matches: 3. Germline CDR1 reads KGHSY; CDR2 reads FQNENV. The CDR3 length is 16 residues. In DNA, the CDR3 is TGTGCCAGCAGCCAATCCTCGGGACTAGCGGGAGGCGAGCAGTACTTC. Residues: CASSQSSGLAGGEQYF.

This chain joins TRBV5-1 and TRBJ2-1, with TRBD2 identical over 7 bases. The CDR3 loop spans 15 amino acids. Germline loops: CDR1 SGHRS, CDR2 YFSETQ. Trimming at V came to 4 bases and at J to 0 bases, leaving 4 bases not matched to a gene. This CDR3 reads CASSPGGSSYNEQFF. As DNA, the CDR3 is TGCGCCAGCAGCCCCGGGGGGAGCTCCTACAATGAGCAGTTCTTC. The entire variable domain, with the rest obtained from reference TRBV5-1 and TRBJ2-1, is as follows: KAGVTQTPRYLIKTRGQQVTLSCSPISGHRSVSWYQQTPGQGLQFLFEYFSETQRNKGNFPGRFSGRQFSNSRSEMNVSTLELGDSALYLCASSPGGSSYNEQFFGPGTRLTVL.

This clone has more than one count but fewer than ten. This sequence joins TRBV6-5 and TRBJ2-7; 8 positions match TRBD1. Trimming removed 6 bases from V and 4 bases from J; junction bases left unmatched: 2. Germline values: CDR1 MNHEY, CDR2 SVGAGI. There are 12 residues in the CDR3. The CDR3 DNA is TGTGCCAGCAGCGACAGGGGATACGAGCAGTACTTC. As protein: CASSDRGYEQYF.

This clone was seen only a few times. The rearrangement uses TRBV6-6 and TRBJ2-7, with TRBD1 identical over 8 bases. CDR3 length equals 13 residues. The V gene end was trimmed by 6 bases and the J gene end by 3 bases; junction bases not matched to a gene: 4. CDR1 and CDR2 from the germline V gene are MNHNY and SVGAGI (reference sequence). CDR3 residues: CASSSGTGYEQYF. DNA of the CDR3: TGTGCCAGCAGCTCCGGGACAGGCTACGAGCAGTACTTC.

V and J are TRBV4-3 and TRBJ2-1, with TRBD2 matching over 10 bases. The CDR3 is 15 residues long. CDR1 LGHNA and CDR2 YSLEER come from the germline V gene. The ends lost 4 bases at V and 6 bases at J; junction bases unmatched: 6. The CDR3 nucleotides are TGCGCCAGCAGCCCCGGTCTAGCGGGAGTCAATGAGCAGTTCTTC. It translates to CASSPGLAGVNEQFF.

The J gene is TRBJ2-3, the V gene TRBV28, with unresolved D. Germline CDR1 and CDR2: MDHEN and SYDVKM. The V gene lost 5 bases and the J gene lost 5 bases, with 5 bases spanning the gap. This CDR3 is built from 11 residues. DNA of the CDR3: TGTGCCAGCAGTCCGGGAGATACGCAGTATTTT. It translates to CASSPGDTQYF.

Only one count was recorded for this clone. The chain has TRBV6-4 and TRBJ2-3, with TRBD2 identical over 11 bases. This CDR3 is 17 amino acids long. The germline CDR1 and CDR2 sequences are MRHNA and SNTAGT. With V trimmed by 4 bases and J by 1 base, 7 bases remained unmatched. CDR3 loop: CASSVLAGETGTDTQYF. The CDR3 region has the DNA TGTGCCAGCAGTGTACTAGCGGGGGAAACGGGCACAGATACGCAGTATTTT.

The chain uses TRBV5-4 and TRBJ2-6, with D possibly being TRBD1 (6 bases). The CDR3 contains 16 residues. The ends were cut back, 1 base at V and 1 base at J, with 9 bases in the middle. Germline V gene sequence: CDR1 SGHNT, CDR2 YYREEE (reference sequence). The CDR3 DNA reads as TGTGCCAGCAGCTTGTTTCAGGGGTCTGGGGCCAACGTCCTGACTTTC. This codes for CASSLFQGSGANVLTF.